Each of the 27 T cell receptor beta chains below was sequenced from the same sample in a study of T cells in Graves' hyperthyroidism and ophthalmopathy. Amplified TCR beta CDR3 regions derived from RNA transcripts. An initial round of RT-PCR targeting the TCR CDR3 relied on the HTBI primer set. MiXCR, run by TCRdb on the multiplex PCR reads, gives a single entry per CDR3 protein. Among approximately 590,000 distinct CDR3 sequences, approximately 15% were seen once, and the ten largest hold around 7.5%. Sequencing was performed on blood. These receptors were obtained from a woman aged 30 to 39 with Graves' hyperthyroidism.

This clonotype was found many times. J is TRBJ2-5 and V is TRBV3-1; perhaps TRBD1 as D (5 bases). The V gene's germline CDR1 is LGHDT and CDR2 YNNKEL (reference sequence). This CDR3 is 14 amino acids long. V shed 1 base and J shed 3 bases, with 9 bases lying between them. This chain's CDR3 is CASSQVSGKETQYF. The CDR3 DNA reads as TGTGCCAGCAGCCAAGTGTCAGGGAAAGAGACCCAGTACTTC.

About this clonotype itself: Mismatch with germline at one junction end may stem from a read error. The V gene is TRBV20-1, the J gene TRBJ2-3; D possibly corresponds to TRBD2 (5 bases). CDR3 length: 12 amino acids. Germline lookup yields CDR1 DFQATT and CDR2 SNEGSKA (reference sequence). CDR3: CSALGGADSQYF. The CDR3 bases are TGCAGTGCTCTAGGAGGCGCAGATTCGCAGTATTTT.

The chain employs TRBV7-2 and TRBJ2-2, with D possibly being TRBD2 (5 bases). CDR3 length: 15 residues. CDR1 is SGHTA and CDR2 is FQGNSA in the germline V gene. V lost 3 bases and J 4 bases, leaving 12 bases between the germline ends. The CDR3 here is CASSLEVRPTGELFF. As DNA, the CDR3 is TGTGCCAGCAGCTTGGAGGTTCGGCCCACCGGGGAGCTGTTTTTT.

This clonotype has a handful of counts. The rearrangement uses TRBV10-1 and TRBJ1-3; possibly TRBD1 for D (5 bases). The V gene's germline CDR1 is WNHNN and CDR2 SYGVQD (reference sequence). V was cut by 3 bases and J by 1 base, with 10 bases left in between. The CDR3 consists of 15 residues. CDR3 in DNA: TGCGCCAGCAGTGAATCGGCAGGGTCTGGAAACACCATATATTTT. Translating gives CASSESAGSGNTIYF.

This clonotype was detected a few times. This sequence joins TRBV13 and TRBJ2-2, with D unresolved. The germline V gene has CDR1 PRHDT and CDR2 FYEKMQ (reference sequence). The CDR3 is made up of 11 amino acids. V dropped 6 bases and J dropped 8 bases, with 7 bases sitting between them. CDR3 sequence (DNA): TGTGCCAGCAGTACTAATGGGGAGCTGTTTTTT. Encoded protein: CASSTNGELFF.

This clonotype was seen more than once but under ten times. The chain has TRBV12-3 or TRBV12-4 and TRBJ2-6; D is possibly TRBD1 (5 bases). The V end was cut by 6 bases, the J end by 0 bases, with 15 bases between. The CDR3 contains 17 residues. The CDR3 spells CASSDSYAHSGANVLTF. Here the CDR3 DNA reads TGTGCCAGCAGCGACAGTTACGCCCACTCTGGGGCCAACGTCCTGACTTTC.

There are a few counts of this clonotype. The rearrangement links TRBV9 to TRBJ2-1; tentatively, D is TRBD2 (6 bases). The length of the CDR3 is 16 residues. Per germline, CDR1 SGDLS and CDR2 YYNGEE. The V and J ends lost 0 bases and 5 bases respectively, with 15 bases between them. The CDR3 bases are TGTGCCAGCAGCGTAGCTGACGGGAGTGTGGACAATGAGCAGTTCTTC. This translates into CASSVADGSVDNEQFF.

This clonotype was seen many times. This chain joins TRBV7-2 and TRBJ2-1; D gene ambiguous. The germline V gene encodes CDR1 SGHTA and CDR2 FQGNSA. This CDR3 has 12 amino acids. The V end was cut by 2 bases, the J end by 6 bases, with 5 bases between. The CDR3 spells CASSLLINEQFF. The CDR3 region has the DNA TGTGCCAGCAGCTTACTTATCAATGAGCAGTTCTTC.

The CDR3 nucleotides are TGCGCCAGCAGCCAAGTTGCAGGGACAGGGGCCTACGAGCAGTACTTC. It codes for CASSQVAGTGAYEQYF. The genes are TRBV4-1 and TRBJ2-7, with 10 bases that match TRBD1. The V segment lost 1 base and the J segment 2 bases; nucleotides outside the gene matches: 5. Germline CDR1 and CDR2: MGHRA and YSYEKL. The CDR3 spans 16 residues.

The chain has TRBV30 and TRBJ1-3; no reliable D call. Germline V CDR1 and CDR2: GTSNPN, SVGIG (reference sequence). The CDR3 extends over 14 amino acids. Trimming took 5 bases from V and 0 from J, leaving 11 bases between them. As DNA, the CDR3 is TGTGCCTGGGCAGAGGGTTCCTCTGGAAACACCATATATTTT. Its translation: CAWAEGSSGNTIYF.

This clonotype was recorded many times. CDR3 in amino acids: CASTPGTTNTEAFF. The DNA for the CDR3 is TGTGCCAGCACCCCCGGGACAACGAACACTGAAGCTTTCTTT. This chain connects TRBV12-3 or TRBV12-4 to TRBJ1-1; D is perhaps TRBD1 (6 bases). The CDR3 has 14 amino acids. V gave up 7 bases and J gave up 1 base, with 13 bases separating them.

With regard to this clonotype: Being one base from a much bigger clone, this may be a read error. This rearrangement joins TRBV2 to TRBJ2-2, with 7 bases that match TRBD2. Looked up from germline, CDR1 is SNHLY and CDR2 is FYNNEI. This CDR3 has 12 amino acids. CDR3: CASTWRGSGASF. The CDR3 nucleotides read TGTGCCAGCACTTGGCGGGGGTCGGGAGCTTCCTTT.

This chain connects TRBV30 to TRBJ2-4, with 9 bases lining up with TRBD1. The germline CDR1 and CDR2 sequences are GTSNPN and SVGIG (reference sequence). The junction had 1 base not matched to a gene; V was cut back by 3 bases and J by 4 bases. This CDR3 is built from 13 residues. CDR3 protein: CAWRGTGKNIQYF. DNA for the CDR3: TGTGCCTGGAGGGGGACAGGGAAAAACATTCAGTACTTC. The full variable domain, with the rest looked up from reference TRBV30 and TRBJ2-4, is SQTIHQWPATLVQPVGSPLSLECTVEGTSNPNLYWYRQAAGRGLQLLFYSVGIGQISSEVPQNLSASRPQDRQFILSSKKLLLSDSGFYLCAWRGTGKNIQYFGAGTRLSVL.

About this clonotype: A much larger clone differs from this one at a single base, so this may be a read error. The chain combines TRBV6-2 or TRBV6-3 with TRBJ2-1, with unresolved D. CDR1 is MNHEY and CDR2 is SVGEGT in the germline V gene. Trimming removed 6 bases from V and 7 bases from J, with 13 bases in between. This CDR3 contains 13 residues. The CDR3 is CASRATGLNEQFF. The CDR3 region has the DNA TGTGCCAGCAGGGCTACTGGTTTGAATGAGCAGTTCTTC.

This clonotype was picked up many times. This sequence joins TRBV6-1 and TRBJ1-2; tentatively, D is TRBD1 (6 bases). There are 15 residues in the CDR3. CDR1 and CDR2 from the germline V gene are MNHNS and SASEGT. The ends were cut back, 9 bases at V and 5 bases at J, with 22 bases in the middle. CDR3 sequence reads: CASIPTLGGDYGYTF. For the CDR3, the DNA is TGTGCCAGTATCCCCACGTTGGGGGGCGATTATGGCTACACCTTC.

The sample holds many counts of this clonotype. The chain joins TRBV6-1 to TRBJ1-1, with 7 bases identical to TRBD1. V was pared by 5 bases and J by 5 bases, with 8 bases of the junction left unmatched. The CDR3 has 14 amino acids. Germline-derived CDR1 and CDR2 are MNHNS and SASEGT. CDR3 loop: CASSLQGYGTEAFF. The CDR3 coding sequence is TGTGCCAGCAGTTTACAGGGGTACGGAACTGAAGCTTTCTTT.

This clonotype was recorded once. J is TRBJ2-7 and V is TRBV4-1, with 11 bases lining up with TRBD2. The CDR3 spans 16 residues. Germline-derived CDR1 and CDR2 are MGHRA and YSYEKL. Losses at the gene ends were 3 bases for V and 2 bases for J; bases not matched to a gene: 6. The CDR3 DNA reads TGCGCCAGCAGCCAGGGTAGCGGGAGGGTGGCCTACGAGCAGTACTTC. It specifies CASSQGSGRVAYEQYF.

This clonotype has just a few counts. V is TRBV20-1 and J is TRBJ2-1; D not resolved. V lost 8 bases to trimming and J lost 0 bases, with 20 bases between them. Germline CDR1 DFQATT, CDR2 SNEGSKA (reference sequence). The CDR3 has 16 residues. CDR3 DNA: TGCAGTTCCCGGCCCCTGGCAGAGAGCTCCTACAATGAGCAGTTCTTC. This encodes CSSRPLAESSYNEQFF.

The V gene is TRBV5-1, the J gene TRBJ2-3; unclear D gene. The CDR3 totals 16 residues. The V gene lost 2 bases and the J gene lost 2 bases, with 15 bases spanning the gap. The germline V gene encodes CDR1 SGHRS and CDR2 YFSETQ. This chain's CDR3 is CASSLVTGGNTDTQYF. As DNA, the CDR3 is TGCGCCAGCAGCTTAGTGACGGGCGGTAACACAGATACGCAGTATTTT.

This clonotype came up many times. The chain has TRBV5-6 and TRBJ2-1, with D maybe TRBD2 (6 bases). Germline V gene lookup returns CDR1 SGHDT and CDR2 YYEEEE. V was pared by 1 base and J by 3 bases, with 14 bases between. The CDR3 length is 16 residues. The CDR3 nucleotides read TGTGCCAGCAGCTTGTGGGCCGGGACTGGCTACAATGAGCAGTTCTTC. Translation gives CASSLWAGTGYNEQFF.

This clonotype has just a few counts. The V and J genes are TRBV7-6 and TRBJ2-1; D is uncertain. Germline V CDR1 and CDR2: SGHVS, FNYEAQ. The CDR3 has 12 residues. V lost 5 bases, J lost 8 bases, and 10 bases lay in between. CDR3 region: CASSRTDDEQFF. In DNA, the CDR3 is TGTGCCAGCAGCCGTACGGACGATGAGCAGTTCTTC.

V gene TRBV10-3 combines with J gene TRBJ2-3, with a tentative D call TRBD2 (5 bases). This CDR3 has 14 residues. Germline V gives CDR1 ENHRY, CDR2 SYGVKD. With 5 bases removed from V and 3 bases from J, the gap between germline ends came to 12 bases. The CDR3 nucleotides are TGTGCCATCAGTTCCGGGGTAGAGACAGATACGCAGTATTTT. It yields the protein CAISSGVETDTQYF.

This clonotype was counted between two and nine times. The chain is built from TRBV5-1 and TRBJ1-2; a weak D match, TRBD1 (5 bases). Deletions cut 6 bases from V and 4 bases from J, with 22 bases between. Germline CDR1 and CDR2: SGHRS and YFSETQ. The length of the CDR3 is 16 residues. For the CDR3, the DNA is TGCGCCAGCACCGACCCCCGCCTGGGGCCAGCCTATGGCTACACCTTC. Protein sequence: CASTDPRLGPAYGYTF.

The chain couples TRBV5-1 to TRBJ2-1; the D is unclear. Germline V lookup: CDR1 SGHRS, CDR2 YFSETQ. Deletions cut 2 bases from V and 8 bases from J, with 8 bases between. This CDR3 is built from 12 residues. The DNA of the CDR3 is TGCGCCAGCAGCTTAAGTAGAGATGAGCAGTTCTTC. Amino acid sequence: CASSLSRDEQFF. The full variable domain, completed using reference TRBV5-1 and TRBJ2-1, is KAGVTQTPRYLIKTRGQQVTLSCSPISGHRSVSWYQQTPGQGLQFLFEYFSETQRNKGNFPGRFSGRQFSNSRSEMNVSTLELGDSALYLCASSLSRDEQFFGPGTRLTVL.

Ten or more counts support this clonotype. The chain couples TRBV30 to TRBJ2-7; D unresolved. The V and J ends lost 2 bases and 1 base respectively, with 12 bases between them. The CDR3 contains 14 residues. Germline V gene sequence: CDR1 GTSNPN, CDR2 SVGIG (reference sequence). The DNA for the CDR3 is TGTGCCTGGAGTCCCCTCTTCACGTCCTACGAGCAGTACTTC. It translates to CAWSPLFTSYEQYF.

This clonotype turned up a few times. The genes are TRBV15 and TRBJ2-7, with no clear D. Germline values: CDR1 LNHNV, CDR2 YYDKDF (reference sequence). The CDR3 is 12 residues long. Trimming left V 3 bases short and J 2 bases short, with 5 bases between. DNA for the CDR3: TGTGCCACCAGCAGTGACACCTACGAGCAGTACTTC. Protein: CATSSDTYEQYF.

This clonotype was observed many times. The chain recombines TRBV6-1 with TRBJ2-7; 8 bases are a match to TRBD2. V shed 6 bases, J shed 2 bases, and the junction held 12 bases outside the gene matches. CDR1 is MNHNS, CDR2 SASEGT, per germline. This CDR3 comprises 16 residues. The CDR3 DNA sequence: TGTGCCAGCAGCCTCGGGCTAGCGGGTCCAACCTACGAGCAGTACTTC. It yields the protein CASSLGLAGPTYEQYF.